This TCR beta chain was sequenced for a study of T cells expressing NK-cell markers. Looking at the study overall: Sorted CD3+CD56-NKG2C+, CD3+CD56+NKG2C+ and CD3+CD56+NKG2C- T cells supplied the TCR beta repertoires. Sequenced donors, eight in total, included seven who were HCMV-seropositive and one who was seronegative. Broader study findings: Researchers report these clonotypes also headed the CD3+CD56-NKG2C+ fraction in a handful of donors.

This CDR3 is built from 16 residues. Germline lookup yields CDR1 MNHNS and CDR2 SASEGT. As to this clonotype: Antigen specificity is unknown.

After re-calling the 5' RACE reads, TCRdb lists one entry per CDR3 protein, DNA absent. The sample data list 350,000 to 450,000 distinct CDR3 sequences. The chain couples TRBV6-1 to TRBJ2-1; TCRdb calls TRBD1, which cannot be checked without DNA. This receptor was identified in a man aged 18 to 69 in good health. The specimen was blood T cells: a sorted CD56 or NKG2C T cell subset, CD4+ or CD8+ T cells, or bulk PBMC T cells (not recorded which). The CDR3 sequence: CASRKTGGFTYNEQFF.